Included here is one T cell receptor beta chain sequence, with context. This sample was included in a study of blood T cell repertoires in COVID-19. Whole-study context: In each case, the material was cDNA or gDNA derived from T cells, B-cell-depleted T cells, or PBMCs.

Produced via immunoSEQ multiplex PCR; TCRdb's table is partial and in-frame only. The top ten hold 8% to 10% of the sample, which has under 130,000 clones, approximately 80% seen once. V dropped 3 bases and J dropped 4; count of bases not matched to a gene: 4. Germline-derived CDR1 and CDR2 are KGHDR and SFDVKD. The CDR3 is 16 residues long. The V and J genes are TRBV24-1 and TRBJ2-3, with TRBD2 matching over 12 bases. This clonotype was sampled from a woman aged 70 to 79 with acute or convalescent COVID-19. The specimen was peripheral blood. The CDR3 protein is CATSDQTSGSSDTQYF. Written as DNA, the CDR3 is TGTGCCACCAGTGATCAGACTAGCGGGAGCTCAGATACGCAGTATTTT.